The present TCR beta chain was sequenced within a study of blood T cell repertoires in COVID-19. Background on the study: The cDNA or gDNA used as material had been derived from T cells, B-cell-depleted T cells, or PBMCs.

In the original processing: Researchers report that nucleated cell counts were estimated from reference gene primer amplification. The data were produced by immunoSEQ multiplex PCR, yet TCRdb's version contains in-frame clones alone and is incomplete. D and trimming come from the DNA, and the V and J calls and clone size come from that table. The sample yields fewer than 350,000 clones, 80% to 90% seen once. The germline V gene has CDR1 SGHNT and CDR2 YYREEE (reference sequence). V shed 2 bases and J shed 6 bases, with 10 bases lying between them. The CDR3 extends over 13 amino acids. The sequenced material came from PBMCs or T cells enriched from blood (not recorded which). J is TRBJ2-3 and V is TRBV5-4; TRBD1 is a possible D gene (5 bases). The sequence was collected from a man in his thirties or forties who had recovered from COVID-19. CDR3 protein: CASSFKGADTQYF. CDR3 coding DNA: TGTGCCAGCAGCTTCAAAGGGGCGGATACGCAGTATTTT.